This T cell receptor beta chain was captured in a study of human T cells and chemical hapten exposure. General study points: TCRs exceeding 1 in 1000 frequency stayed unchanged with DPC sensitization.

In the case of this clonotype: The antigen is undetermined.

This CDR3 has 11 amino acids. Trimming removed 3 bases at V and 4 bases at J, with 7 bases between. Germline V CDR1 and CDR2: DFQATT, SNEGSKA (reference sequence). It was the library that attached unique molecular identifiers to individual cDNA molecules. A single record per CDR3 protein comes from TCRdb applying MiXCR to the 5' RACE reads. In the table there are approximately 81,000 distinct CDR3 sequences, about 8.4% of which are singletons. Unfractionated whole blood was the source of the extracted total RNA. The receptor comes from a male donor in good health. The chain uses TRBV20-1 and TRBJ2-7; D not certain. The CDR3 region has the DNA TGCAGTGCTAGGTCAGATTACGAGCAGTACTTC. Translated, it gives CSARSDYEQYF.